This TCR beta chain was captured in a study of OX40 agonist ivuxolimab in advanced cancers. The study, taken as a whole, reports: With doses of 0.1-3.0 mg/kg, partial responders showed among the lowest clonal expansion. At 0.1 to 3.0 mg/kg and by week 6, clonal expansion occurred in CD4+ and CD8+ blood T cells.

Trimming shortened V by 2 bases and J by 7 bases, and 17 bases separated the two germline ends. CDR1 is MNHNS, CDR2 SASEGT, per germline. This CDR3 contains 15 residues. With respect to this clone: Its target is not known.

Libraries were prepared by immunoSEQ multiplex PCR; TCRdb keeps only in-frame clonotypes and omits some of them. The sample has 85,000 to 100,000 clones, approximately 93% seen once; the top ten hold roughly 0.27%. Autoimmune disease history or systemic immunosuppression disqualified patients. Baseline, cycle 4 day 1, and cycle 7 day 1 were the blood sampling points. The sample in question was CD4+ or CD8+ T cells sorted from blood, obtained in a trial of the OX40 agonist ivuxolimab. The chain is built from TRBV6-1 and TRBJ1-2; D gene ambiguous. The TCR comes from an adult with an advanced solid tumor such as melanoma, head and neck, liver or kidney cancer. The CDR3 protein is CASSEIGGGRGGYTF. The DNA for the CDR3 is TGTGCCAGCAGTGAAATAGGAGGAGGGCGGGGTGGCTACACCTTC.